This TCR beta chain appears in the sequencing data of a study of CD8 T cell repertoires and HIV-1 epitope variants. Study background: Each of Twenty-five Gag and Nef epitope peptides stimulated a separate culture.

General observations from the study: Of fewer than 10 antigen-specific beta clonotypes, six appeared to cross-react with escape variants.

As concerns this clone: Its antigen is unidentified.

Germline CDR1 and CDR2: LNHNV and YYDKDF (reference sequence). V gave up 4 bases and J gave up 2 bases; unmatched junction bases: 5. The CDR3 covers 15 residues. On the immunoSEQ platform, TCR beta CDR3s were sequenced at survey depth. Sequenced by immunoSEQ multiplex PCR; TCRdb stores in-frame clones only, minus some. The table has 4,500 or so clones, around 74% seen once; the top ten hold approximately 45%. The clonotype originates from a male donor with HIV. Sequencing was done on a sample of cultured CD8+ T cells derived from PBMCs. The chain uses TRBV15 and TRBJ1-5; TRBD1 matches 7 bases. CDR3 sequence (DNA): TGTGCCACCAGCAATTCCGGACAGGGCAATCAGCCCCAGCATTTT. It codes for CATSNSGQGNQPQHF.